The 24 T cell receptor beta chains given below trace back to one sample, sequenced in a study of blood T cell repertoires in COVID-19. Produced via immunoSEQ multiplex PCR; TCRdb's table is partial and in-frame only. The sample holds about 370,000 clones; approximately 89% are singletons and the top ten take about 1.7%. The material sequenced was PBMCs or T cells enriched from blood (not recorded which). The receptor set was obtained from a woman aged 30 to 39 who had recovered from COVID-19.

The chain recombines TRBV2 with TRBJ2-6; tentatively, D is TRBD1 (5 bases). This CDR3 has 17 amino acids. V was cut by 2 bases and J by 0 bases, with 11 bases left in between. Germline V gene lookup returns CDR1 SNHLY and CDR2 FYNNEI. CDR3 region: CASSEQGLRSGANVLTF. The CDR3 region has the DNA TGTGCCAGCAGTGAACAGGGCCTCCGCTCTGGGGCCAACGTCCTGACTTTC.

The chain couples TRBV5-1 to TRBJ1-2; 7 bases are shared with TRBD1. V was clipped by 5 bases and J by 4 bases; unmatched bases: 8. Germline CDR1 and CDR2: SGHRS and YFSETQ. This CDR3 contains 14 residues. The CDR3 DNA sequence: TGCGCCAGCAGACAGGGACAGCAGACCTATGGCTACACCTTC. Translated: CASRQGQQTYGYTF.

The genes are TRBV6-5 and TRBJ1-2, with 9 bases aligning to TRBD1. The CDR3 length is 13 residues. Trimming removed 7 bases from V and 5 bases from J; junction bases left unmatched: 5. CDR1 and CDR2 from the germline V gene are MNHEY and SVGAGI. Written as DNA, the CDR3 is TGTGCCAGCAAAGGGACAGGGAAGTATGGCTACACCTTC. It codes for CASKGTGKYGYTF.

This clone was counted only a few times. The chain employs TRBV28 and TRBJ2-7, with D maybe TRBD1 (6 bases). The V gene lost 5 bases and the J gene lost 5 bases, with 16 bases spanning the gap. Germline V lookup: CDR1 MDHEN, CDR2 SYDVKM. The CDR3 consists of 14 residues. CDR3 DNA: TGTGCCAGCAGTAAACAAAACAGGGCCCACGAGCAGTACTTC. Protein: CASSKQNRAHEQYF.

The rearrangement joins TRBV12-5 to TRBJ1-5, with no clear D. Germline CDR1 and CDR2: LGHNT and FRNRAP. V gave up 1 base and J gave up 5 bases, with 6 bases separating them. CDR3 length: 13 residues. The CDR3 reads CASGLDQDQPQHF. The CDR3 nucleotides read TGTGCTAGTGGTTTGGATCAGGATCAGCCCCAGCATTTT.

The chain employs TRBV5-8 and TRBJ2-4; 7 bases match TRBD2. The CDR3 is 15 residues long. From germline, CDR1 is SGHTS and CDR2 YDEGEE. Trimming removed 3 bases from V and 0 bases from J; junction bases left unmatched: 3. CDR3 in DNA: TGTGCCAGCAGCTGGGGCGGGAGAGCCAAAAACATTCAGTACTTC. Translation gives CASSWGGRAKNIQYF. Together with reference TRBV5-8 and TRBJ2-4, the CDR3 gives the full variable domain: EAGVTQSPTHLIKTRGQQATLRCSPISGHTSVYWYQQALGLGLQFLLWYDEGEERNRGNFPPRFSGRQFPNYSSELNVNALELEDSALYLCASSWGGRAKNIQYFGAGTRLSVL.

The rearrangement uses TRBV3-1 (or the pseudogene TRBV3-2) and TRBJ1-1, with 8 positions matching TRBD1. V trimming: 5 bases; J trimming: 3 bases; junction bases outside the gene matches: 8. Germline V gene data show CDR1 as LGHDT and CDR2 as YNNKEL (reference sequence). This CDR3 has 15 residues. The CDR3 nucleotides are TGTGCCAGCAGCTCACGGACAGGGTGGGACACTGAAGCTTTCTTT. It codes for CASSSRTGWDTEAFF.

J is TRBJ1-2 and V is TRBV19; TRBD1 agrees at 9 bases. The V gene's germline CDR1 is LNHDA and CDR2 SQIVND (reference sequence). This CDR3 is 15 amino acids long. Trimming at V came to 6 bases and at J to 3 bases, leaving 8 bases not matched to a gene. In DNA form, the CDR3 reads TGTGCCAGTAGGACAACAGGGGGCGAACACTATGGCTACACCTTC. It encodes CASRTTGGEHYGYTF.

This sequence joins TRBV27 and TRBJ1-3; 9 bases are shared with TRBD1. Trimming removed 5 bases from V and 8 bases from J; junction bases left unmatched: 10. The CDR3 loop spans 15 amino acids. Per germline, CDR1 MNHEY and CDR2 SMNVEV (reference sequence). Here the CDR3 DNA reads TGTGCCAGCAGTACACAGGGGGCCCCAGGGGACACCATATATTTT. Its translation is CASSTQGAPGDTIYF.

In DNA, the CDR3 is TGCGCCAGCAGCCAAGGCGATCCGGCAGGAAACACTGAAGCTTTCTTT. It is translated as CASSQGDPAGNTEAFF. V is TRBV4-1 and J is TRBJ1-1; no clear D gene. Germline lookup yields CDR1 MGHRA and CDR2 YSYEKL. This CDR3 has 16 amino acids. V was pared by 1 base and J by 2 bases, with 14 bases between.

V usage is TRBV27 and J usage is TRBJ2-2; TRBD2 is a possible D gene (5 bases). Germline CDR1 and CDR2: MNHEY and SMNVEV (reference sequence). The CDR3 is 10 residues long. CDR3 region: CERDTGELFF. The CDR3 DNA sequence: TGTGAGAGGGACACCGGGGAGCTGTTTTTT.

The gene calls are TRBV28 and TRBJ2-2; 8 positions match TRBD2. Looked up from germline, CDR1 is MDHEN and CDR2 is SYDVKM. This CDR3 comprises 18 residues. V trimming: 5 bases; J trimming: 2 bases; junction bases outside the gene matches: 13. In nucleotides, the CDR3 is TGTGCCAGCAGTCCAACGGTCATGACTAGCGTAAACACCGGGGAGCTGTTTTTT. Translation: CASSPTVMTSVNTGELFF.

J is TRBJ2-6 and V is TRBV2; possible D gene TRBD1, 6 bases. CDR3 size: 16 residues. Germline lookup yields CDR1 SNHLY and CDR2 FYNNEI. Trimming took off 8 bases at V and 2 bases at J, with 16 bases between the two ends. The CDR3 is CASLHRELTGANVLTF. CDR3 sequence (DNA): TGTGCCAGCCTCCACAGGGAGTTAACTGGGGCCAACGTCCTGACTTTC.

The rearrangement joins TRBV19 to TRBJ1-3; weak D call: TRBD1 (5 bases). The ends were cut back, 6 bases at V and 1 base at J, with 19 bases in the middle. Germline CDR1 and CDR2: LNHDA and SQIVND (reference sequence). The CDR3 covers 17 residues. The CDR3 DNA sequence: TGTGCCAGTAGCCTCCTCCCGACAGTCATTTCTGGAAACACCATATATTTT. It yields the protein CASSLLPTVISGNTIYF.

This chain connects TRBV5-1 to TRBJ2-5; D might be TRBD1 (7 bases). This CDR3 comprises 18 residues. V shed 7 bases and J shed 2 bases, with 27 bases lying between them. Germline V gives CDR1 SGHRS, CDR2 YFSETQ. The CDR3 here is CASRPNYWRGQGQETQYF. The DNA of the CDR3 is TGCGCCAGCCGCCCCAATTATTGGAGGGGGCAAGGTCAAGAGACCCAGTACTTC.

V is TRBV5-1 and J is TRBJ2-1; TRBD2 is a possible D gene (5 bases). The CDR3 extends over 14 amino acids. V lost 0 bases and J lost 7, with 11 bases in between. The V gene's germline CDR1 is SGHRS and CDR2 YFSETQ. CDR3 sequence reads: CASSLALAWNEQFF. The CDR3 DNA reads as TGCGCCAGCAGCTTGGCGCTAGCATGGAATGAGCAGTTCTTC.

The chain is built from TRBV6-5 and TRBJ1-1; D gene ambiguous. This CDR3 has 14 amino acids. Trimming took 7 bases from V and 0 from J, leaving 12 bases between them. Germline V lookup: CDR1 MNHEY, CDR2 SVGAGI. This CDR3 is CASTLRLMNTEAFF. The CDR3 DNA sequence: TGTGCCAGCACCCTCAGACTCATGAACACTGAAGCTTTCTTT.

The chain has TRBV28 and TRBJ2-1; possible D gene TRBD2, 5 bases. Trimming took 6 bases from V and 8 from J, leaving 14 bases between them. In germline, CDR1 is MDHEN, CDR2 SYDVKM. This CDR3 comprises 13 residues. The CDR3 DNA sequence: TGTGCCAGCAGGGCGCCCGGGGTCTATGAGCAGTTCTTC. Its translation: CASRAPGVYEQFF.

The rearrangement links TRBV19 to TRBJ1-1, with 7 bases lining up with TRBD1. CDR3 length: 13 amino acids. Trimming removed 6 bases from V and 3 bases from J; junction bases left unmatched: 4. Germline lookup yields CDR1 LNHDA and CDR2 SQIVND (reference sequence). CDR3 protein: CASSSTGDTEAFF. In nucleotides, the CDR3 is TGTGCCAGTAGCTCCACAGGGGACACTGAAGCTTTCTTT.

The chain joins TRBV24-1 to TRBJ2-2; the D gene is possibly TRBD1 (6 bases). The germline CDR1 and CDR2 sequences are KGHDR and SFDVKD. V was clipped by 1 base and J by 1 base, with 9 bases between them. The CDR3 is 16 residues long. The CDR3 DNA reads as TGTGCCACCAGTGATTTAGGACAGAAGAACACCGGGGAGCTGTTTTTT. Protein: CATSDLGQKNTGELFF.

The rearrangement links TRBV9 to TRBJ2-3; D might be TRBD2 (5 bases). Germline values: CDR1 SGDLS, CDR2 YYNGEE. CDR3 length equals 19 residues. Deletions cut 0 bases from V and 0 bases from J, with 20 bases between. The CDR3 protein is CASSVAPGISRTSTDTQYF. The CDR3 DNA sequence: TGTGCCAGCAGCGTAGCTCCCGGGATCAGCCGAACTAGCACAGATACGCAGTATTTT.

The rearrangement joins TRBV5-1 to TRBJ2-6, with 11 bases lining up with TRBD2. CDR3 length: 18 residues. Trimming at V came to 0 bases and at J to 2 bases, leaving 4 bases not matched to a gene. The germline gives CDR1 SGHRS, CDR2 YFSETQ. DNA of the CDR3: TGCGCCAGCAGCTTGGATAGCGGGAGGGCCCCTGGGGCCAACGTCCTGACTTTC. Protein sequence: CASSLDSGRAPGANVLTF.

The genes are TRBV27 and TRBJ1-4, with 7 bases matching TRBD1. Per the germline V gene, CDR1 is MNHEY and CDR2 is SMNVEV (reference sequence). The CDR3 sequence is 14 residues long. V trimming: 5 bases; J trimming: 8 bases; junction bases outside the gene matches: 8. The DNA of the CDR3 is TGTGCCAGCAGTCCAAGGGGGCGCGGGGAAAAACTGTTTTTT. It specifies CASSPRGRGEKLFF.

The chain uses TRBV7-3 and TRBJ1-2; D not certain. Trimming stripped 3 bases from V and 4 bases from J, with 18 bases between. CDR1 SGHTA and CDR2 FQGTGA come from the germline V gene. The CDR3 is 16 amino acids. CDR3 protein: CASSFSPPAAVYGYTF. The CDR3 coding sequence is TGTGCCAGCAGCTTTAGTCCCCCCGCCGCGGTCTATGGCTACACCTTC.